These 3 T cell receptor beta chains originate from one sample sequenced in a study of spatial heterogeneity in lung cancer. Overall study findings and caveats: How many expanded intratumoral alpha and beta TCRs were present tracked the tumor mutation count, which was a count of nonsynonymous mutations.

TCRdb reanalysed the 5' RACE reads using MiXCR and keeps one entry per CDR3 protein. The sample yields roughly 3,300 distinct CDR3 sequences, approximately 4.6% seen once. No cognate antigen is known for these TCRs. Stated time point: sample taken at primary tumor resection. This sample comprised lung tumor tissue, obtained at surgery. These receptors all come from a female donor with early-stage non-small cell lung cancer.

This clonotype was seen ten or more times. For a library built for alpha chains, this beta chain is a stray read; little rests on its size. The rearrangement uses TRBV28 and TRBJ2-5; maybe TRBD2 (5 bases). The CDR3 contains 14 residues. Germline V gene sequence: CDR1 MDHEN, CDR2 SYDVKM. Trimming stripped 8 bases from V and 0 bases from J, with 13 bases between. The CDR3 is CASARTSYQETQYF. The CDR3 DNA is TGTGCCAGCGCCCGGACTTCGTACCAAGAGACCCAGTACTTC.

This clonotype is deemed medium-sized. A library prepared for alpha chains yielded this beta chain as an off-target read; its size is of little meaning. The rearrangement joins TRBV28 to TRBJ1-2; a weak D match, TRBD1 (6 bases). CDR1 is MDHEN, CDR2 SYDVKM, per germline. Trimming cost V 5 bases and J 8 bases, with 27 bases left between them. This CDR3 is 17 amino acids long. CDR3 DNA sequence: TGTGCCAGCAGTGTAGGCCTAGGGAGTGGGGGCCAGGAAGGCTACACCTTC. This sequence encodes CASSVGLGSGGQEGYTF.

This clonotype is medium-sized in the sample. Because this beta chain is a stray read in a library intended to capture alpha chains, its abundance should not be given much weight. The CDR3 DNA reads as TGTGCCAGCAAAGAAACAGTCCATCAGCCCCAGCATTTT. It specifies CASKETVHQPQHF. The gene calls are TRBV2 and TRBJ1-5; D gene unclear. V lost 7 bases and J lost 5, with 12 bases in between. This CDR3 has 13 amino acids. Germline CDR1 reads SNHLY; CDR2 reads FYNNEI.